Listed below are T cell receptor beta chains from one sample, sequenced in a study of PD-1 blockade in classical Hodgkin lymphoma. Data came from immunoSEQ multiplex PCR; TCRdb stores just in-frame clones and leaves some out. This table has about 21,000 clones, around nine tenths appearing once. Sequences were obtained from CD8+ T cells from blood. These receptors were collected from a human donor with classical Hodgkin lymphoma. Both conserved end residues are part of each CDR3. Fields, in order: D gene, clone size, V gene, J gene, CDR3 protein, CDR3 DNA. D genes are given only for firm matches. Size is omitted from some rows. Given values are once, few, many or a class for expanded clones.

d_gene: .
abundance: .
v_gene: TRBV28
j_gene: TRBJ1-5
CDR3aa: CASSRLGRGVYSNQPQHF
CDR3nt: TGTGCCAGCAGCCGCCTCGGGAGAGGGGTCTATAGCAATCAGCCCCAGCATTTT

d_gene: .
abundance: .
v_gene: TRBV6-5
j_gene: TRBJ2-3
CDR3aa: CASSSGFSTDTQYF
CDR3nt: TGTGCCAGCAGTAGCGGGTTTAGCACAGATACGCAGTATTTT

d_gene: TRBD2
abundance: .
v_gene: TRBV7-9
j_gene: TRBJ2-7
CDR3aa: CASSSTSGVSYEQYF
CDR3nt: TGTGCCAGCAGCTCGACTAGCGGGGTGAGCTACGAGCAGTACTTC

d_gene: .
abundance: .
v_gene: TRBV19
j_gene: TRBJ2-1
CDR3aa: CASSRAPGTHNEQFF
CDR3nt: TGTGCCAGTAGTCGGGCTCCAGGGACGCACAATGAGCAGTTCTTC

d_gene: .
abundance: .
v_gene: TRBV19
j_gene: TRBJ2-1
CDR3aa: CASSLMSSYNEQFF
CDR3nt: TGTGCCAGTAGTCTCATGAGCTCCTACAATGAGCAGTTCTTC

d_gene: TRBD2
abundance: .
v_gene: TRBV5-6
j_gene: TRBJ2-5
CDR3aa: CASSLAGTSGGETQYF
CDR3nt: TGTGCCAGCAGCTTGGCCGGGACTAGCGGGGGAGAGACCCAGTACTTC

d_gene: .
abundance: .
v_gene: TRBV5-5
j_gene: TRBJ2-7
CDR3aa: CASSFPRSPYEQYF
CDR3nt: TGTGCCAGCAGCTTCCCTCGGTCCCCCTACGAGCAGTACTTC

d_gene: .
abundance: .
v_gene: TRBV18
j_gene: TRBJ1-1
CDR3aa: CASSPSWGRSTEAFF
CDR3nt: TGTGCCAGCTCACCCTCTTGGGGGAGGAGCACTGAAGCTTTCTTT

d_gene: .
abundance: .
v_gene: TRBV21-1
j_gene: TRBJ1-5
CDR3aa: CASTPDRGIQPQHF
CDR3nt: TGTGCCAGCACCCCGGACAGGGGGATCCAGCCCCAGCATTTT

d_gene: TRBD1
abundance: .
v_gene: TRBV29-1
j_gene: TRBJ2-7
CDR3aa: CSVRSGQGAYEQYF
CDR3nt: TGCAGCGTTCGTTCCGGACAGGGGGCTTACGAGCAGTACTTC

d_gene: TRBD1
abundance: once
v_gene: TRBV9
j_gene: TRBJ2-6
CDR3aa: CASSVQRDRGPASGANVLTF
CDR3nt: TGTGCCAGCAGCGTACAAAGAGACAGGGGGCCAGCCTCTGGGGCCAACGTCCTGACTTTC

d_gene: TRBD2
abundance: once
v_gene: TRBV4-1
j_gene: TRBJ2-7
CDR3aa: CASSQVRLAGGGVYAYEQYF
CDR3nt: TGCGCCAGCAGCCAAGTCCGGCTAGCGGGGGGCGGTGTCTACGCCTACGAGCAGTACTTC

d_gene: TRBD2
abundance: .
v_gene: TRBV6-5
j_gene: TRBJ2-1
CDR3aa: CASSHRTSGSNEQFF
CDR3nt: TGTGCCAGCAGCCACAGGACTAGCGGGAGCAATGAGCAGTTCTTC

d_gene: .
abundance: .
v_gene: TRBV19
j_gene: TRBJ1-1
CDR3aa: CASSTVLDNTEAFF
CDR3nt: TGTGCCAGTAGTACCGTATTGGACAACACTGAAGCTTTCTTT

d_gene: TRBD2
abundance: .
v_gene: TRBV9
j_gene: TRBJ2-3
CDR3aa: CASSVGLAGGLTDTQYF
CDR3nt: TGTGCCAGCAGCGTAGGACTAGCGGGAGGTCTCACAGATACGCAGTATTTT

d_gene: .
abundance: .
v_gene: TRBV6-5
j_gene: TRBJ2-1
CDR3aa: CASSYGQGRFEQFF
CDR3nt: TGTGCCAGCAGTTACGGGCAGGGGAGGTTTGAGCAGTTCTTC

d_gene: .
abundance: .
v_gene: TRBV5-1
j_gene: TRBJ1-3
CDR3aa: CASSLAAPLRSGNTIYF
CDR3nt: TGCGCCAGCAGCTTGGCCGCACCCTTACGCTCTGGAAACACCATATATTTT

d_gene: TRBD1
abundance: .
v_gene: TRBV7-2
j_gene: TRBJ1-2
CDR3aa: CASSSQGQGYGYTF
CDR3nt: TGTGCCAGCAGCTCCCAGGGACAGGGGTATGGCTACACCTTC

d_gene: .
abundance: .
v_gene: TRBV7-9
j_gene: TRBJ2-7
CDR3aa: CASSLQAGPYEQYF
CDR3nt: TGTGCCAGCAGCTTACAGGCGGGGCCCTACGAGCAGTACTTC

d_gene: .
abundance: .
v_gene: TRBV2
j_gene: TRBJ2-5
CDR3aa: CGLSPTVYGTDGETQYF
CDR3nt: TGTGGCCTAAGCCCAACCGTATACGGGACGGATGGTGAGACCCAGTACTTC

d_gene: TRBD2
abundance: .
v_gene: TRBV5-4
j_gene: TRBJ2-1
CDR3aa: CASSLITSGSVLGEQFF
CDR3nt: TGTGCCAGCAGCTTGATAACTAGCGGGAGTGTATTAGGTGAGCAGTTCTTC

d_gene: .
abundance: few
v_gene: TRBV29-1
j_gene: TRBJ1-2
CDR3aa: CSVVVNYGYTF
CDR3nt: TGCAGCGTTGTAGTCAACTATGGCTACACCTTC

d_gene: TRBD2
abundance: once
v_gene: TRBV29-1
j_gene: TRBJ2-4
CDR3aa: CSVTGTSGGNIQYF
CDR3nt: TGCAGCGTCACCGGGACTAGCGGGGGAAACATTCAGTACTTC

d_gene: .
abundance: .
v_gene: TRBV27
j_gene: TRBJ2-3
CDR3aa: CASSFLRSSSTDTQYF
CDR3nt: TGTGCCAGCAGTTTCTTACGCTCCTCTAGCACAGATACGCAGTATTTT

d_gene: .
abundance: .
v_gene: TRBV9
j_gene: TRBJ2-5
CDR3aa: CASSVGGAGYQETQYF
CDR3nt: TGTGCCAGCAGCGTAGGCGGCGCGGGATACCAAGAGACCCAGTACTTC

d_gene: .
abundance: .
v_gene: TRBV7-9
j_gene: TRBJ1-1
CDR3aa: CASSLVMNTEAFF
CDR3nt: TGTGCCAGCAGCCTCGTAATGAACACTGAAGCTTTCTTT

d_gene: TRBD1
abundance: .
v_gene: TRBV5-1
j_gene: TRBJ2-2
CDR3aa: CASSSRTDRGRTNTGELFF
CDR3nt: TGCGCCAGCAGCTCCCGTACGGACAGGGGTCGGACTAATACCGGGGAGCTGTTTTTT

d_gene: .
abundance: .
v_gene: TRBV6-5
j_gene: TRBJ2-7
CDR3aa: CASSYSDRYEQYF
CDR3nt: TGTGCCAGCAGTTACTCTGACAGATACGAGCAGTACTTC

d_gene: TRBD1
abundance: once
v_gene: TRBV6-5
j_gene: TRBJ1-1
CDR3aa: CASRYDRVDTEAFF
CDR3nt: TGTGCCAGCAGGTACGACAGGGTGGACACTGAAGCTTTCTTT

d_gene: TRBD1
abundance: .
v_gene: TRBV11-3
j_gene: TRBJ2-7
CDR3aa: CASSAGQDPKPRGEQYF
CDR3nt: TGTGCCAGCAGCGCCGGACAGGACCCAAAACCTAGGGGCGAGCAGTACTTC

d_gene: .
abundance: .
v_gene: TRBV4-3
j_gene: TRBJ2-5
CDR3aa: CASSQDPRQARSPVQYF
CDR3nt: TGCGCCAGCAGCCAAGACCCTCGACAGGCTAGATCCCCTGTGCAGTACTTC

d_gene: .
abundance: .
v_gene: TRBV5-1
j_gene: TRBJ1-1
CDR3aa: CASSFLGLDTEAFF
CDR3nt: TGCGCCAGCAGCTTCCTGGGTTTAGACACTGAAGCTTTCTTT

d_gene: .
abundance: .
v_gene: TRBV5-6
j_gene: TRBJ2-1
CDR3aa: CASSLGQGSSYNEQFF
CDR3nt: TGTGCCAGCAGCTTGGGGCAGGGCAGCTCCTACAATGAGCAGTTCTTC

d_gene: .
abundance: .
v_gene: TRBV28
j_gene: TRBJ2-1
CDR3aa: CASSLRGSYNEQFF
CDR3nt: TGTGCCAGCAGTTTGAGAGGTTCCTACAATGAGCAGTTCTTC

d_gene: .
abundance: few
v_gene: TRBV2
j_gene: TRBJ2-7
CDR3aa: CASSEGEQYF
CDR3nt: TGTGCCAGCAGTGAAGGGGAGCAGTACTTC

d_gene: TRBD1
abundance: .
v_gene: TRBV7-6
j_gene: TRBJ2-3
CDR3aa: CASSLAIRARGQDTQYF
CDR3nt: TGTGCCAGCAGCTTAGCGATCCGGGCCAGGGGGCAAGATACGCAGTATTTT

d_gene: .
abundance: .
v_gene: TRBV5-4
j_gene: TRBJ1-1
CDR3aa: CASSLGGGTEAFF
CDR3nt: TGTGCCAGCAGCTTGGGGGGGGGCACTGAAGCTTTCTTT

d_gene: TRBD1
abundance: .
v_gene: TRBV29-1
j_gene: TRBJ1-3
CDR3aa: CSVARGETGNTIYF
CDR3nt: TGCAGCGTCGCCAGGGGGGAAACTGGAAACACCATATATTTT

d_gene: TRBD1
abundance: .
v_gene: TRBV6-5
j_gene: TRBJ1-2
CDR3aa: CASSQGEGVGYTF
CDR3nt: TGTGCCAGCAGTCAGGGGGAGGGTGTGGGCTACACCTTC

d_gene: .
abundance: .
v_gene: TRBV7-9
j_gene: TRBJ1-2
CDR3aa: CASSEDDYGYTF
CDR3nt: TGTGCCAGCAGCGAAGACGACTATGGCTACACCTTC

d_gene: .
abundance: .
v_gene: TRBV5-1
j_gene: TRBJ1-1
CDR3aa: CASRLSSQGQGSTEAFF
CDR3nt: TGCGCCAGCAGACTAAGCAGTCAGGGCCAGGGGAGCACTGAAGCTTTCTTT

d_gene: .
abundance: .
v_gene: TRBV30
j_gene: TRBJ1-1
CDR3aa: CAWRPGTSTEAFF
CDR3nt: TGTGCCTGGAGACCCGGGACGAGCACTGAAGCTTTCTTT

d_gene: .
abundance: .
v_gene: TRBV4-1
j_gene: TRBJ2-7
CDR3aa: CASSPKSGAPSYEQYF
CDR3nt: TGCGCCAGCAGCCCTAAATCTGGAGCCCCTTCCTACGAGCAGTACTTC

d_gene: TRBD1
abundance: .
v_gene: TRBV2
j_gene: TRBJ2-3
CDR3aa: CASSRQGQSTDTQYF
CDR3nt: TGTGCCAGCAGTCGACAGGGACAAAGCACAGATACGCAGTATTTT

d_gene: .
abundance: .
v_gene: TRBV25-1
j_gene: TRBJ1-1
CDR3aa: CASSLGNTEAFF
CDR3nt: TGTGCCAGCAGTTTGGGGAACACTGAAGCTTTCTTT

d_gene: TRBD2
abundance: once
v_gene: TRBV5-1
j_gene: TRBJ2-2
CDR3aa: CASSFAPSSGGYTGELFF
CDR3nt: TGCGCCAGCAGCTTCGCGCCTTCTAGCGGGGGTTACACCGGGGAGCTGTTTTTT